The clone carrying this T cell receptor (beta chain) came up a few times. Sequencing relied on a cDNA template that was reverse transcribed from extracted RNA. This table comes from immunoSEQ multiplex PCR, and its TCRdb copy is limited to in-frame clones, with some not included. The sample holds 180,000 or so clones, roughly 64% seen once. This CDR3 comprises 15 residues. The germline CDR1 and CDR2 sequences are LNHNV and YYDKDF (reference sequence). Germline trimming cut 1 base from V and 8 bases from J; bases unmatched to any gene: 6. Treatment described: oral pan-JAK inhibitor, 5-10 mg twice daily. The data were taken from a study of CD8+ T cells in alopecia areata. Study overall: It was 6 to 18 months of tofacitinib, and then there were 6 months off drug.

The sequence came from a human donor with alopecia areata. The sample consisted of CD4+ T cells sorted from blood, taken at week 24, from a patient treated with tofacitinib. V is TRBV15 and J is TRBJ2-1; TRBD1 aligns across 9 bases. The CDR3 sequence is CATSRAGTGFDEQFF. In DNA, the CDR3 is TGTGCCACCAGCAGAGCCGGGACAGGGTTCGATGAGCAGTTCTTC.